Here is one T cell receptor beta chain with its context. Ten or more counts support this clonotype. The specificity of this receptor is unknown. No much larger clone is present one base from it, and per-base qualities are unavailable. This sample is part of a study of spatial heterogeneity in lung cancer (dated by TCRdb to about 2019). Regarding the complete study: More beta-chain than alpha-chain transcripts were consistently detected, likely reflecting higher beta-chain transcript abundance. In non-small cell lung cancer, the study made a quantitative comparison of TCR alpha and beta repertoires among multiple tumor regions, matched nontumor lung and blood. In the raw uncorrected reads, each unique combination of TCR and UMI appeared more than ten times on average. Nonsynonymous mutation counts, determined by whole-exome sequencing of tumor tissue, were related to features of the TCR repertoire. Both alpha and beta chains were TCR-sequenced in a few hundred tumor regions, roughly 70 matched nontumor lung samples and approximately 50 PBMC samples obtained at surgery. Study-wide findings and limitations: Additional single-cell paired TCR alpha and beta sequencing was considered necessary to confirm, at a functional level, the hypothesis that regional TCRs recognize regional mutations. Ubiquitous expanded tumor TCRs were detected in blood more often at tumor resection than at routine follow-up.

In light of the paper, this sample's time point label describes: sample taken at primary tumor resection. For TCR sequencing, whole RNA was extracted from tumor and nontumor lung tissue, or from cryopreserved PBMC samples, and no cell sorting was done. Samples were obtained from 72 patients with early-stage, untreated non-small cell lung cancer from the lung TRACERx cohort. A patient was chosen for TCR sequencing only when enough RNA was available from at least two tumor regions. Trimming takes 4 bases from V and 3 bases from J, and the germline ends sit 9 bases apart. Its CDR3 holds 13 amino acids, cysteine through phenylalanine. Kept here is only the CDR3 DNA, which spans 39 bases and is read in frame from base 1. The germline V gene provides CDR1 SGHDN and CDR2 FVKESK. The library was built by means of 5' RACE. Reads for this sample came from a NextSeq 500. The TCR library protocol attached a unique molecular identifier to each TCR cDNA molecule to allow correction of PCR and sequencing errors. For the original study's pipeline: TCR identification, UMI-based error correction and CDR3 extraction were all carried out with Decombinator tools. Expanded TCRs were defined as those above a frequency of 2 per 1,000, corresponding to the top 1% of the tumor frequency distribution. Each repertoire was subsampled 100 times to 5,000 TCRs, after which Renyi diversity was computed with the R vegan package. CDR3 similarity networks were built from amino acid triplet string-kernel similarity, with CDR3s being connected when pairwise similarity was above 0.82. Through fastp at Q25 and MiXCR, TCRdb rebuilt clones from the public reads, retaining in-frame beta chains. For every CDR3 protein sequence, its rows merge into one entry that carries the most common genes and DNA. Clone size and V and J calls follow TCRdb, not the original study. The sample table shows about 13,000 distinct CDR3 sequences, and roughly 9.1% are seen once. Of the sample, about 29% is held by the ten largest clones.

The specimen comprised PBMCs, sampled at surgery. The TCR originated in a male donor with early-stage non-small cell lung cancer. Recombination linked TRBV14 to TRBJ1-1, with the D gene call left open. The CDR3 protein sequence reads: CASSPGRDTEAFF. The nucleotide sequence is TGTGCCAGCAGCCCCGGTAGGGACACTGAAGCTTTCTTT.